The source of this TCR beta chain is a study of T cell responses to AZD1222 COVID-19 vaccine. Using immunoSEQ multiplex PCR, the repertoire was profiled, and TCRdb retains in-frame clones only, with some absent. The sample includes nearly 110,000 clones, 87% of them seen just once. About this clone itself: Its antigen is unknown.

Overall study findings and caveats: Donors skewed white British and female; clonal diversity was possibly underestimated.

Sequencing was performed on peripheral blood, taken on day 0 of AZD1222 vaccination. The receptor was isolated from an adult in good health.

Here the CDR3 DNA reads TGCGCCAGCAGCCCGTCGGTCGGCTCCCATAATGAAAAACTGTTTTTT. Translating gives CASSPSVGSHNEKLFF. The genes are TRBV5-1 and TRBJ1-4, with D unresolved. The V end lost 4 bases, the J end lost 4 bases, and 17 bases lay between the germline ends. The length of the CDR3 is 16 residues. Germline values: CDR1 SGHRS, CDR2 YFSETQ.